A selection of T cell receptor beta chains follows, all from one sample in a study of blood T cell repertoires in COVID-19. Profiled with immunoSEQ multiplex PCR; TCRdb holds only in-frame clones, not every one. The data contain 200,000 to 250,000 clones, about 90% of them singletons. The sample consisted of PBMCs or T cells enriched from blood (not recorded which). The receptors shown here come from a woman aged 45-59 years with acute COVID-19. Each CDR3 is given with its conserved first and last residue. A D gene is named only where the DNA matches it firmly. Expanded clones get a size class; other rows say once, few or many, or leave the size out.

cdr3_aa: CASSPGLTGGNQPQHF; cdr3_nt: TGTGCCAGCAGCCCCGGCCTGACAGGAGGAAATCAGCCCCAGCATTTT; d_call: NA; j_call: TRBJ1-5; v_call: TRBV28; clone_size: NA
cdr3_aa: CASSRGRDRAYEQYF; cdr3_nt: TGTGCCAGTTCTAGGGGCCGGGACAGAGCCTACGAGCAGTACTTC; d_call: TRBD1; j_call: TRBJ2-7; v_call: TRBV19; clone_size: NA
cdr3_aa: CASSYGLAGGINTGELFF; cdr3_nt: TGTGCCAGCAGCTACGGACTAGCGGGAGGGATAAACACCGGGGAGCTGTTTTTT; d_call: TRBD2; j_call: TRBJ2-2; v_call: TRBV7-9; clone_size: few
cdr3_aa: CASSIPGDGGFAYNEQFF; cdr3_nt: TGTGCCAGTAGTATACCTGGGGACGGGGGATTTGCATACAATGAGCAGTTCTTC; d_call: NA; j_call: TRBJ2-1; v_call: TRBV19; clone_size: NA
cdr3_aa: CASSLPTVETQYF; cdr3_nt: TGTGCCAGCAGCCTCCCGACAGTAGAGACCCAGTACTTC; d_call: NA; j_call: TRBJ2-5; v_call: TRBV3-1/TRBV3-2; clone_size: NA
cdr3_aa: CSAGTGSSGNTIYF; cdr3_nt: TGCAGCGCCGGGACAGGAAGCTCTGGAAACACCATATATTTT; d_call: TRBD1; j_call: TRBJ1-3; v_call: TRBV29-1; clone_size: NA
cdr3_aa: CASSLDYRYGYTF; cdr3_nt: TGTGCCAGCAGCTTAGATTACCGGTATGGCTACACCTTC; d_call: NA; j_call: TRBJ1-2; v_call: TRBV7-2; clone_size: NA
cdr3_aa: CASSPSKDTQYF; cdr3_nt: TGTGCCAGCAGCCCCTCTAAGGATACGCAGTATTTT; d_call: NA; j_call: TRBJ2-3; v_call: TRBV4-2; clone_size: NA
cdr3_aa: CASSADRGRGTDTQYF; cdr3_nt: TGTGCCAGCAGTGCAGACAGGGGCAGAGGCACAGATACGCAGTATTTT; d_call: TRBD1; j_call: TRBJ2-3; v_call: TRBV6-1; clone_size: NA
cdr3_aa: CASSLDVRPINTEAFF; cdr3_nt: TGTGCCAGCAGCTTGGATGTCAGGCCAATTAACACTGAAGCTTTCTTT; d_call: NA; j_call: TRBJ1-1; v_call: TRBV5-6; clone_size: NA
cdr3_aa: CASSQDPGVNYGYTF; cdr3_nt: TGCGCCAGCAGCCAAGACCCAGGGGTGAACTATGGCTACACCTTC; d_call: NA; j_call: TRBJ1-2; v_call: TRBV4-1; clone_size: NA
cdr3_aa: CASSRSGGENSPLHF; cdr3_nt: TGTGCCAGCAGCAGGAGCGGGGGTGAAAATTCACCCCTCCACTTT; d_call: NA; j_call: TRBJ1-6; v_call: TRBV7-3; clone_size: NA
cdr3_aa: CASSRGRGNTEAFF; cdr3_nt: TGTGCCAGCAGCAGAGGACGGGGGAACACTGAAGCTTTCTTT; d_call: NA; j_call: TRBJ1-1; v_call: TRBV5-4; clone_size: NA
cdr3_aa: CASSIGQGMTEAFF; cdr3_nt: TGTGCCAGTAGTATAGGACAGGGAATGACTGAAGCTTTCTTT; d_call: TRBD1; j_call: TRBJ1-1; v_call: TRBV19; clone_size: NA
cdr3_aa: CATGTSGQETQYF; cdr3_nt: TGTGCCACCGGGACTAGCGGTCAAGAGACCCAGTACTTC; d_call: TRBD2; j_call: TRBJ2-5; v_call: TRBV10-3; clone_size: NA
cdr3_aa: CASSLAGPLNRQKGSDTQYF; cdr3_nt: TGTGCCAGCAGCTTAGCGGGTCCTTTGAACAGGCAAAAGGGTTCAGATACGCAGTATTTT; d_call: NA; j_call: TRBJ2-3; v_call: TRBV7-6; clone_size: NA
cdr3_aa: CASSGSTGHSSYEQYF; cdr3_nt: TGTGCCAGCTCAGGGTCGACAGGTCATTCCTCCTACGAGCAGTACTTC; d_call: NA; j_call: TRBJ2-7; v_call: TRBV18; clone_size: once
cdr3_aa: CASNPPGGSSVEKLFF; cdr3_nt: TGTGCCAGCAACCCTCCGGGGGGGTCCTCTGTCGAAAAACTGTTTTTT; d_call: NA; j_call: TRBJ1-4; v_call: TRBV4-2; clone_size: NA
cdr3_aa: CASSLDGRSFYGYTF; cdr3_nt: TGTGCCAGCAGCTTGGATGGCAGATCCTTCTATGGCTACACCTTC; d_call: NA; j_call: TRBJ1-2; v_call: TRBV5-5; clone_size: NA
cdr3_aa: CASTTGEIGYTF; cdr3_nt: TGTGCCTCGACTACGGGGGAAATAGGCTACACCTTC; d_call: NA; j_call: TRBJ1-2; v_call: TRBV19; clone_size: NA
cdr3_aa: CASRGTGYYGYTF; cdr3_nt: TGTGCCAGCAGGGGGACAGGGTACTATGGCTACACCTTC; d_call: TRBD1; j_call: TRBJ1-2; v_call: TRBV28; clone_size: NA
cdr3_aa: CASSEQFSGSPLHF; cdr3_nt: TGTGCCAGCTCGGAGCAGTTCAGCGGTTCACCCCTCCACTTT; d_call: NA; j_call: TRBJ1-6; v_call: TRBV6-4; clone_size: few
cdr3_aa: CASSGAGGGEQYF; cdr3_nt: TGTGCCAGCAGTGGGGCAGGGGGCGGCGAGCAGTACTTC; d_call: TRBD1; j_call: TRBJ2-7; v_call: TRBV25-1; clone_size: NA
cdr3_aa: CASSLSLAGAYEQYF; cdr3_nt: TGTGCCAGCTCACTCTCCCTAGCGGGGGCCTACGAGCAGTACTTC; d_call: TRBD2; j_call: TRBJ2-7; v_call: TRBV18; clone_size: once